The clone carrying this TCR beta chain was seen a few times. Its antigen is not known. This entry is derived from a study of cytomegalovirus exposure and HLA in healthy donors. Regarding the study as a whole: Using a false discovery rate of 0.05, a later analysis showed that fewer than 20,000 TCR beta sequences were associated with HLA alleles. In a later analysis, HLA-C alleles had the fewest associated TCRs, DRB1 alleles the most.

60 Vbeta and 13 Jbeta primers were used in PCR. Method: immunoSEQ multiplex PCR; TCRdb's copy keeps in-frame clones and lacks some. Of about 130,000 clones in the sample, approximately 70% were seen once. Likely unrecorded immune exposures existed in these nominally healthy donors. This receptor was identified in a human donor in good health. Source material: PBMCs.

CDR3 bases: TGTGCCAGCAGTCAAGCGGGGGGCTCCTACGAGCAGTACTTC. As protein: CASSQAGGSYEQYF. V and J are TRBV6-5 and TRBJ2-7; 9 positions match TRBD2. CDR3 length equals 14 residues. Per germline, CDR1 MNHEY and CDR2 SVGAGI. V dropped 5 bases and J dropped 0; count of bases not matched to a gene: 2.